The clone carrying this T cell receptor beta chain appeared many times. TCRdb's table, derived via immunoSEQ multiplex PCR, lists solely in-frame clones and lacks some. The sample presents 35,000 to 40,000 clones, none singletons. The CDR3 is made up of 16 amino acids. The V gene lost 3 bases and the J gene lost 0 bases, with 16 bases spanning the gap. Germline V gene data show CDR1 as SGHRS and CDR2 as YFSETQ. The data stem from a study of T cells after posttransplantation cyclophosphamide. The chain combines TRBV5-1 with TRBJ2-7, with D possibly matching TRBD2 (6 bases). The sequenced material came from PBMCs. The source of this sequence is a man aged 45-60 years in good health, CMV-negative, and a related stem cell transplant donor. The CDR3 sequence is CASSSGRSRGSYEQYF. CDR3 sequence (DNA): TGCGCCAGCAGCTCGGGCCGATCGCGGGGCTCCTACGAGCAGTACTTC.